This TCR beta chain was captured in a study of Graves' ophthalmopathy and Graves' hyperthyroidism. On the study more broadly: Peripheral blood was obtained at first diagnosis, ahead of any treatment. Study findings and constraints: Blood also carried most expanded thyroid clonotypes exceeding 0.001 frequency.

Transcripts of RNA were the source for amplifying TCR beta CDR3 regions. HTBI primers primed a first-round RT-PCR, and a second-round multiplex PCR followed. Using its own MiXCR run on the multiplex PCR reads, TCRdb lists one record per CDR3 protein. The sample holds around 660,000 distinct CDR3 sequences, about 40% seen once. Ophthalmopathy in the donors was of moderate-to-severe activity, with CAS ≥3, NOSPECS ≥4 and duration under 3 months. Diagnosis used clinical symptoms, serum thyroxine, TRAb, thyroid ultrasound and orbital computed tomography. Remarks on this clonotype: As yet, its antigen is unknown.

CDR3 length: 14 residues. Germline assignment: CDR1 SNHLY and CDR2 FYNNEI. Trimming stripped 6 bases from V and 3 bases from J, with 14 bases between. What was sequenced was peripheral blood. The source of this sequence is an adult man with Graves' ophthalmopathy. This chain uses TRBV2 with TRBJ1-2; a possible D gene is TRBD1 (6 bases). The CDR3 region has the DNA TGTGCCAGCAGGGGCCGGGGGGGGCACTATGGCTACACCTTC. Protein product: CASRGRGGHYGYTF.